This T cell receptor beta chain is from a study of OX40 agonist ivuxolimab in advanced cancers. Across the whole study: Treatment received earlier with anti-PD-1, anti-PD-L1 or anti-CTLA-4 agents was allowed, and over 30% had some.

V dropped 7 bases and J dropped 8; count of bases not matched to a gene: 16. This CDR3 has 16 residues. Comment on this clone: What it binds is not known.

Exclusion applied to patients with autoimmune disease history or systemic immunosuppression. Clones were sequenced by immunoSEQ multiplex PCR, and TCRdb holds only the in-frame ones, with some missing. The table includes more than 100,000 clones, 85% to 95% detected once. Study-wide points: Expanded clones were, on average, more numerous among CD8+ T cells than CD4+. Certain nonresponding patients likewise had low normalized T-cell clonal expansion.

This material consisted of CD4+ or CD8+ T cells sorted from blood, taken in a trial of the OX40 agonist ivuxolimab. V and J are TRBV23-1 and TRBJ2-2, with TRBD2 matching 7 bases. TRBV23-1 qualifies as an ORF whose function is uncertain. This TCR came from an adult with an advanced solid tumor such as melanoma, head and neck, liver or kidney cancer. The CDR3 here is CASILAVPMDWGELFF. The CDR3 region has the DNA TGCGCCAGCATCCTAGCGGTCCCCATGGATTGGGGGGAGCTGTTTTTT.